This T cell receptor beta chain was documented in a study of T cells in tuberculosis. Study observations and caveats: The TCR-beta difference was not significant; alpha differences partly reflected length. Samples were chosen by availability of cryopreserved specimens.

This CDR3 spans 17 amino acids. V was shortened by 3 bases and J by 0 bases, with 15 bases between the two germline ends. Germline CDR1 is MNHEY and CDR2 is SMNVEV (reference sequence). Points on this clone: The antigen is not known.

The repertoire was sequenced with immunoSEQ multiplex PCR; TCRdb's copy has only in-frame clones and lacks some. The profile shows about 35,000 clones, over 85% of them singletons. Tuberculin skin test and IGRA determined adolescents' latent tuberculosis status at entry. Each donor contributed 85,000 to 100,000 T cells on average, unsorted. The sample taken for sequencing was PBMCs. The clonotype originates from a donor aged 5-35 years with latent tuberculosis or without tuberculosis infection. This chain joins TRBV27 and TRBJ2-1; D call uncertain. Written as DNA, the CDR3 is TGTGCCAGCAGTTTTTTATCAGGCTTAAGCTCCTACAATGAGCAGTTCTTC. It translates to CASSFLSGLSSYNEQFF.